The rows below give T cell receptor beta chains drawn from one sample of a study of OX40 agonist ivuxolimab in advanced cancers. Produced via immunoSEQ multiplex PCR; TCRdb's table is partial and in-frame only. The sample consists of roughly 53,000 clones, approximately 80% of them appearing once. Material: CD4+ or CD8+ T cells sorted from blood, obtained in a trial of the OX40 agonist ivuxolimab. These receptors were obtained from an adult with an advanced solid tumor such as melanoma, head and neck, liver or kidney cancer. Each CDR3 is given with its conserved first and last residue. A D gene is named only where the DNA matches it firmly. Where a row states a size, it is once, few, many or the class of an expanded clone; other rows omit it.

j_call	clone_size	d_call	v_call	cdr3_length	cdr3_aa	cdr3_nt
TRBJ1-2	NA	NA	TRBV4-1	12	CASSQGNYGYTF	TGCGCCAGCAGCCAAGGCAACTATGGCTACACCTTC
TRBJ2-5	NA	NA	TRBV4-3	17	CASSPNSGLTGQETQYF	TGCGCCAGCAGCCCGAATTCGGGGCTTACTGGCCAAGAGACCCAGTACTTC
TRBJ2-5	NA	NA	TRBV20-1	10	CSAIQETQYF	TGCAGTGCCATCCAAGAGACCCAGTACTTC
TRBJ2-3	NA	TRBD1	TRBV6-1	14	CASSVDRGTDTQYF	TGTGCCAGCAGTGTGGACAGGGGCACAGATACGCAGTATTTT
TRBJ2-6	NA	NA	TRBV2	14	CASSVRSGANVLTF	TGTGCCAGCAGTGTACGCTCTGGGGCCAACGTCCTGACTTTC
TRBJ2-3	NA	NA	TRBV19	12	CASSSQGDTQYF	TGTGCCAGTAGTTCCCAGGGGGATACGCAGTATTTT
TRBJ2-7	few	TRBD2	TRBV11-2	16	CASSLVGLAGVGEQYF	TGTGCCAGCAGCTTAGTTGGACTAGCGGGGGTGGGTGAGCAGTACTTC
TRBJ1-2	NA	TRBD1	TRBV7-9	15	CASSPRDRGLNGYTF	TGTGCCAGCAGCCCCCGGGACAGGGGGCTTAATGGCTACACCTTC
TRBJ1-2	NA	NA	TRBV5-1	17	CASSSSGWTVLNYGYTF	TGCGCCAGCAGCTCATCAGGCTGGACAGTTCTTAACTATGGCTACACCTTC
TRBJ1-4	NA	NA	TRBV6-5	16	CASSLQGSRANEKLFF	TGTGCCAGCAGTTTACAGGGTAGTCGTGCTAATGAAAAACTGTTTTTT
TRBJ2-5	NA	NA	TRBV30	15	CAWSVGGGSGETQYF	TGTGCCTGGAGTGTTGGCGGGGGCTCGGGGGAGACCCAGTACTTC
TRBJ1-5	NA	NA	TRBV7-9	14	CASSTDLGNQPQHF	TGTGCCAGCAGTACAGATCTGGGGAATCAGCCCCAGCATTTT
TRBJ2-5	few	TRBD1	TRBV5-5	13	CASSLTGGETQYF	TGTGCCAGCAGCTTAACAGGGGGAGAGACCCAGTACTTC
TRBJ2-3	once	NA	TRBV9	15	CASSAPTALQHTQYF	TGTGCCAGCAGCGCGCCGACAGCCCTGCAGCATACGCAGTATTTT
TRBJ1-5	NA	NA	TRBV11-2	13	CASSLDFSQPQHF	TGTGCCAGCAGCTTAGATTTTAGTCAGCCCCAGCATTTT
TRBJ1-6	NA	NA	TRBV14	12	CASSQDRGGVHF	TGTGCCAGCAGCCAAGATCGGGGGGGTGTCCACTTT
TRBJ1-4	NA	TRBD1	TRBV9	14	CASSSQGLNEKLFF	TGTGCCAGCAGCTCACAGGGGTTGAATGAAAAACTGTTTTTT
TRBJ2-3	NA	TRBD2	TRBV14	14	CASRDSGSTDTQYF	TGTGCCAGCAGAGATAGCGGGAGCACAGATACGCAGTATTTT
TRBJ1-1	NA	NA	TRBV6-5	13	CASSSDRNTEAFF	TGTGCCAGCAGTTCCGACAGGAACACTGAAGCTTTCTTT
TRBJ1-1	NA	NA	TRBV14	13	CASSPIRNTEAFF	TGTGCCAGCAGCCCGATCAGGAACACTGAAGCTTTCTTT
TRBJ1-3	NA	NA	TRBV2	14	CASSAAVSGNTIYF	TGTGCCAGCAGCGCGGCAGTCTCTGGAAACACCATATATTTT
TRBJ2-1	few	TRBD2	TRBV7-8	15	CASSLRGLDYNEQFF	TGTGCCAGCAGCCTCCGGGGACTAGACTACAATGAGCAGTTCTTC
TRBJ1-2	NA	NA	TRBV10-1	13	CASSESGREGYTF	TGCGCCAGCAGTGAGAGTGGGAGGGAAGGCTACACCTTC
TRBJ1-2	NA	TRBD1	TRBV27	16	CASSLDVGQGVYGYTF	TGTGCCAGCAGTTTAGACGTGGGACAGGGGGTCTATGGCTACACCTTC
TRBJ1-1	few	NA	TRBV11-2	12	CASSLDRTEAFF	TGTGCCAGCAGCTTAGATCGGACTGAAGCTTTCTTT
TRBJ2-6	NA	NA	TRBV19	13	CASSIEGANVLTF	TGTGCCAGTAGTATTGAAGGGGCCAACGTCCTGACTTTC
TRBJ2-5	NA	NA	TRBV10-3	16	CAISESLSPAQETQYF	TGTGCCATCAGTGAGTCGTTGAGCCCCGCCCAAGAGACCCAGTACTTC
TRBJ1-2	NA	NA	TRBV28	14	CASSDPPGFSGYTF	TGTGCCAGCAGTGACCCGCCCGGGTTCTCTGGCTACACCTTC
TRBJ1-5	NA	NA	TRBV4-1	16	CASSPTGRDSNQPQHF	TGCGCCAGCAGCCCTACGGGACGGGATAGCAATCAGCCCCAGCATTTT
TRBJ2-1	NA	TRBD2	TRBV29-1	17	CSVRGTSGSSSYNEQFF	TGCAGCGTTAGGGGGACTAGCGGGAGTAGCTCCTACAATGAGCAGTTCTTC
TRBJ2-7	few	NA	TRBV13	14	CASSPRTATYEQYF	TGTGCCAGCAGCCCTCGGACAGCTACCTACGAGCAGTACTTC
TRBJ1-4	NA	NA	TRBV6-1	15	CASTPSGASNEKLFF	TGTGCCAGCACTCCGTCGGGGGCTAGTAATGAAAAACTGTTTTTT
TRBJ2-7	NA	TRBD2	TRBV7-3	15	CASSSAGGSSYEQYF	TGTGCCAGCAGCTCAGCGGGGGGAAGCTCCTACGAGCAGTACTTC
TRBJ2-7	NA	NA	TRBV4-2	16	CASSQGSGTETYEQYF	TGTGCCAGCAGCCAAGGCTCCGGGACGGAGACCTACGAGCAGTACTTC
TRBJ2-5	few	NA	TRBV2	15	CASSELRGRAETQYF	TGTGCCAGCAGTGAGCTTAGGGGCAGGGCAGAGACCCAGTACTTC
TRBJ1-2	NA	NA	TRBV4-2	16	CASSREGQYPNYGYTF	TGTGCCAGCAGCCGCGAAGGGCAGTATCCTAACTATGGCTACACCTTC
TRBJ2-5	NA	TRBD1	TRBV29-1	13	CSVEMTGRETQYF	TGCAGCGTTGAGATGACAGGGCGGGAGACCCAGTACTTC
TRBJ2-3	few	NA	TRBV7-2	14	CASGPTGRSDTQYF	TGTGCCAGCGGACCGACAGGGAGGTCAGATACGCAGTATTTT
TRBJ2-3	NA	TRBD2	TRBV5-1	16	CASSASGNTLTDTQYF	TGCGCCAGCAGCGCTAGCGGGAACACCCTCACAGATACGCAGTATTTT
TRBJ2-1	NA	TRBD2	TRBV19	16	CASSYRKRDPYNEQFF	TGTGCCAGTAGTTATCGAAAGCGGGACCCCTACAATGAGCAGTTCTTC
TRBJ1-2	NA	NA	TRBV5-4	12	CASSPTGLGYTF	TGTGCCAGCAGCCCTACAGGTCTGGGCTACACCTTC
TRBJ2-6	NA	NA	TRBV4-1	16	CASSLGPTSGANVLTF	TGCGCCAGCAGCCTGGGACCGACCTCTGGGGCCAACGTCCTGACTTTC
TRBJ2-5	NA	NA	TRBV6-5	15	CASSYWRGGTQTQYF	TGTGCCAGCAGTTACTGGAGGGGGGGTACTCAGACCCAGTACTTC
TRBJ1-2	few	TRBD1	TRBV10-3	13	CAISPTGTYGYTF	TGTGCCATCAGCCCGACAGGGACCTATGGCTACACCTTC
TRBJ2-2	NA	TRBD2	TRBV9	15	CASSPLAGNTGELFF	TGTGCCAGCAGCCCGCTAGCGGGAAACACCGGGGAGCTGTTTTTT
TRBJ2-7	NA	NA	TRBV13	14	CASSLRQPPVEQYF	TGTGCCAGCAGCTTAAGACAGCCCCCTGTCGAGCAGTACTTC
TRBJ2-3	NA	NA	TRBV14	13	CASTPVAEDTQYF	TGTGCCAGCACCCCGGTAGCGGAGGATACGCAGTATTTT
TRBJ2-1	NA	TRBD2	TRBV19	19	CASSIGRTSGRTIDNEQFF	TGTGCCAGTAGTATAGGCCGGACTAGCGGCCGGACTATCGACAATGAGCAGTTCTTC